This T cell receptor (beta chain) was sequenced for a study of patients and donors after allogeneic stem cell transplantation. There are 13 residues in the CDR3. The ends were cut back, 2 bases at V and 3 bases at J, with 10 bases in the middle. Per the germline V gene, CDR1 is DFQATT and CDR2 is SNEGSKA (reference sequence). This clonotype was observed a few times. TCRdb reprocessed the RT-PCR reads via MiXCR and lists one record per CDR3 protein. Of around 200,000 distinct CDR3 sequences in the sample, more than 35% are singletons; the top ten hold more than 9%. The receptor comes from a human donor who was either an allogeneic HSCT recipient or a stem cell or donor lymphocyte infusion donor (not recorded which). It is not recorded whose cells these are; they may come from a transplant donor. The chain joins TRBV20-1 to TRBJ1-1; D gene uncertain. Sequenced: blood, either unsorted or a sorted T cell fraction (not recorded which). The CDR3, as DNA: TGCAGTGCTAGATCCTCCAGGCACACTGAAGCTTTCTTT. It specifies CSARSSRHTEAFF.